This T cell receptor beta chain was recovered during a study of blood T cell repertoires in COVID-19. V dropped 3 bases and J dropped 0; count of bases not matched to a gene: 15. The CDR3 has 19 amino acids. Germline-derived CDR1 and CDR2 are MNHNS and SASEGT. Original methodology: Nucleated cell counts were estimated from reference gene primer amplification. The method was immunoSEQ multiplex PCR; TCRdb's version includes in-frame clones alone and lacks a portion of them. V, J and clone size derive from that table, while D and trimming were established from the DNA sequence. The data hold around 67,000 clones, with around 88% observed a single time.

J is TRBJ1-2 and V is TRBV6-1; 8 nucleotides match TRBD1. The sequenced material came from peripheral blood. This sequence was found in a woman aged 80 or older with acute or convalescent COVID-19. CDR3 DNA: TGTGCCAGCAGTGATTTGCGGCAGGGGGCAAAGGTAGCTAACTATGGCTACACCTTC. It yields the protein CASSDLRQGAKVANYGYTF.